The next 9 T cell receptor beta chains were all read from a single sample in a study of blood T cell repertoires in COVID-19. Method: immunoSEQ multiplex PCR; TCRdb's copy keeps in-frame clones and lacks some. The data contain 60,000 to 90,000 clones, roughly 85% of them singletons. Sequenced sample: peripheral blood. The receptors derive from a man in his fifties or sixties with COVID-19, enrolled during active disease.

Only a few counts were recorded for this clone. The chain recombines TRBV30 with TRBJ1-5, with D possibly being TRBD1 (5 bases). In germline, CDR1 is GTSNPN, CDR2 SVGIG (reference sequence). V was cut by 0 bases and J by 0 bases, with 6 bases left in between. The CDR3 loop spans 14 amino acids. DNA of the CDR3: TGTGCCTGGAGTGTAGGGGTTAGCAATCAGCCCCAGCATTTT. It is translated as CAWSVGVSNQPQHF.

The V call is TRBV2, the J call TRBJ1-2; 7 bases are a match to TRBD1. The CDR3 contains 15 residues. Per germline, CDR1 SNHLY and CDR2 FYNNEI. The V gene end was trimmed by 2 bases and the J gene end by 4 bases; junction bases not matched to a gene: 7. The CDR3 region has the DNA TGTGCCAGCAGTGAAAGAGGGGGCTCTAGCTATGGCTACACCTTC. It codes for CASSERGGSSYGYTF. The full variable domain, completed using reference TRBV2 and TRBJ1-2, is EPEVTQTPSHQVTQMGQEVILRCVPISNHLYFYWYRQILGQKVEFLVSFYNNEISEKSEIFDDQFSVERPDGSNFTLKIRSTKLEDSAMYFCASSERGGSSYGYTFGSGTRLTVV.

The genes are TRBV5-5 and TRBJ1-4; weak D call: TRBD1 (5 bases). Trimming left V 0 bases short and J 6 bases short, with 9 bases between. Germline CDR1 and CDR2: SGHKS and YYEKEE (reference sequence). The CDR3 is 14 residues long. The CDR3 reads CASSLEQGDEKLFF. The CDR3 DNA follows: TGTGCCAGCAGCTTGGAGCAGGGTGATGAAAAACTGTTTTTT.

The chain carries TRBV28 and TRBJ2-3, with 8 nucleotides matching TRBD1. Germline CDR1 is MDHEN and CDR2 is SYDVKM. Losses at the gene ends were 5 bases for V and 4 bases for J; bases not matched to a gene: 5. The CDR3 extends over 14 amino acids. CDR3 DNA: TGTGCCAGCAGTATCGGACAGGGCCCAGATACGCAGTATTTT. This gives the protein CASSIGQGPDTQYF.

The genes are TRBV5-1 and TRBJ1-2; D remains unclear. Germline loops: CDR1 SGHRS, CDR2 YFSETQ. The CDR3 contains 15 residues. V shed 1 base and J shed 2 bases, with 12 bases lying between them. DNA of the CDR3: TGCGCCAGCAGCTTGACCAGCGGGCTCAACTATGGCTACACCTTC. Translation: CASSLTSGLNYGYTF.

V gene TRBV7-5 combines with J gene TRBJ1-6; the listed D gene, TRBD1, was not tested against the DNA. TRBV7-5 is shown as a pseudogene. The CDR3 loop spans 21 amino acids. CDR3 coding DNA: TGTGTCAGAAGCCAGGGGGGTCAAAGACAGCCTTCTAGCTCCTATAATTCACCCCTCCACTTT. Protein product: CVRSQGGQRQPSSSYNSPLHF.

This chain uses TRBV30 with TRBJ1-1; D ambiguous. The CDR3 runs to 11 residues. The V end lost 2 bases, the J end lost 6 bases, and 7 bases lay between the germline ends. Germline V gene sequence: CDR1 GTSNPN, CDR2 SVGIG (reference sequence). The CDR3 protein is CAWSPTAEAFF. CDR3 DNA sequence: TGTGCCTGGAGTCCTACTGCTGAAGCTTTCTTT.

This chain links TRBV6-5 with TRBJ1-6; D gene uncertain. The V end lost 7 bases, the J end lost 6 bases, and 10 bases lay between the germline ends. The CDR3 is 13 amino acids. Germline CDR1 and CDR2: MNHEY and SVGAGI. CDR3 residues: CASTREVNSPLHF. In nucleotides, the CDR3 is TGTGCCAGCACCCGGGAAGTTAATTCACCCCTCCACTTT.

The V call is TRBV11-3, the J call TRBJ1-1; D perhaps matches TRBD1 (5 bases). Germline loops: CDR1 SGHNT, CDR2 YENEEA. CDR3 length: 14 amino acids. V lost 0 bases to trimming and J lost 1 base, with 6 bases between them. For the CDR3, the DNA is TGTGCCAGCAGCTTAGATCAGGGGAACACTGAAGCTTTCTTT. Translation: CASSLDQGNTEAFF. The full variable domain, its missing parts supplied by reference TRBV11-3 and TRBJ1-1, is EAGVVQSPRYKIIEKKQPVAFWCNPISGHNTLYWYLQNLGQGPELLIRYENEEAVDDSQLPKDRFSAERLKGVDSTLKIQPAELGDSAVYLCASSLDQGNTEAFFGQGTRLTVV.